The sequence of this T cell receptor (beta chain) was determined in a study of beta chain features in type 1 diabetes. Only a few counts were recorded for this clone. Its antigen is undetermined. Naive, central memory, regulatory and stem cell-like memory cells within the CD4+ compartment were sorted using CD45RO/CCR7/CD25/CD127/CD95/CD27. Expressed TCRB transcripts were sequenced after all isolated RNA was converted to cDNA. Profiled with immunoSEQ multiplex PCR; TCRdb holds only in-frame clones, not every one. This sample carries approximately 300,000 clones, 11% of them seen once, and the ten largest clones take under 0.02%. Broader study findings: Junctions at VDJ sites from type 1 diabetes patients had fewer insertions and more deletions. Among patients, naive, central memory and Treg TCRB repertoires appeared more similar than among healthy donors. PCR might favor shorter templates, equally in patients and controls.

Losses at the gene ends were 5 bases for V and 2 bases for J; bases not matched to a gene: 0. The CDR3 consists of 12 residues. Per the germline V gene, CDR1 is GTSNPN and CDR2 is SVGIG (reference sequence). The chain couples TRBV30 to TRBJ2-5; 9 bases fit TRBD1. The specimen was naive CD4+ T cells from blood. This clonotype was obtained from a woman aged 30 to 39 in good health. The CDR3 DNA reads as TGTGCCTGGGACAGGGGGCAAGAGACCCAGTACTTC. It translates to CAWDRGQETQYF.